These T cell receptor beta chains were read from a single sample in a study of shared clonotypes between healthy human individuals. The method was immunoSEQ multiplex PCR; TCRdb's version includes in-frame clones alone and lacks a portion of them. The sample includes roughly 500,000 clones, about 95% of them seen just once. Source material: naive CD4+ T cells sorted from blood. Source of these receptors: a woman aged 25 to 39 in good health. The CDR3 runs from the conserved cysteine through the conserved F or W. D genes are given only for firm matches. Not every row has a clone size; where given, it reads once, few, many or a size class.

DNA: TGTGCCAGCAGTGAAGACAGGGCGAGGACTGAAGCTTTCTTT
CDR3: CASSEDRARTEAFF
V: TRBV6-1
D: -
J: TRBJ1-1
size: -

DNA: TGTGCCAGCGGTAGGCTAGATCGGGCTGAGCAGTACTTC
CDR3: CASGRLDRAEQYF
V: TRBV6-1
D: -
J: TRBJ2-7
size: -

DNA: TGTGCCAGCAGCAATTTTGGAAGGGGGAGGGTATGGGAAAAACTGTTTTTT
CDR3: CASSNFGRGRVWEKLFF
V: TRBV28
D: -
J: TRBJ1-4
size: -

DNA: TGTGCCAGCAGCGGCGGGACTAGCGGGACAATCCGGGAGACCCAGTACTTC
CDR3: CASSGGTSGTIRETQYF
V: TRBV5-4
D: TRBD2
J: TRBJ2-5
size: -

DNA: TGTGCCAGCAGCAAAGGGGGTGTGCGGGAGCCGACCTACGAGCAGTACTTC
CDR3: CASSKGGVREPTYEQYF
V: TRBV21-1
D: -
J: TRBJ2-7
size: -

DNA: TGTGCCAGCAGCTTGTATGCTAGCTCCTACAATGAGCAGTTCTTC
CDR3: CASSLYASSYNEQFF
V: TRBV7-2
D: -
J: TRBJ2-1
size: once

DNA: TGCGCCAGCAGTGAGAGCGGGGATCAGCCCCAGCATTTT
CDR3: CASSESGDQPQHF
V: TRBV10-2
D: -
J: TRBJ1-5
size: -

DNA: TGTGCCAGCAGCCTGGGCCCTTCCTCTGGAAACACCATATATTTT
CDR3: CASSLGPSSGNTIYF
V: TRBV28
D: -
J: TRBJ1-3
size: once

DNA: TGTGCCAGCTCACCAACCGGACAGAGCTACAATGAGCAGTTCTTC
CDR3: CASSPTGQSYNEQFF
V: TRBV18
D: -
J: TRBJ2-1
size: once

DNA: TGTGCCAGCAGAACAGCTAGCGCGAGCTCCTACGAGCAGTACTTC
CDR3: CASRTASASSYEQYF
V: TRBV6-5
D: -
J: TRBJ2-7
size: -

DNA: TGCGCCAGCAGTGGGGGGGACGCCTACTACGAGCAGTACTTC
CDR3: CASSGGDAYYEQYF
V: TRBV10-2
D: -
J: TRBJ2-7
size: -

DNA: TGTGCCAGCAGGCCCGGACAGGACTTCACTGAAGCTTTCTTT
CDR3: CASRPGQDFTEAFF
V: TRBV28
D: TRBD1
J: TRBJ1-1
size: once

DNA: TGTGCCAGCAGTTCCGCCGGGACTAGCGGGTTAGATGAGCAGTTCTTC
CDR3: CASSSAGTSGLDEQFF
V: TRBV6-5
D: TRBD2
J: TRBJ2-1
size: once

DNA: TGTGCCAGTAGTATAGACGGGACTAGCCCGAATGAGCAGTTCTTC
CDR3: CASSIDGTSPNEQFF
V: TRBV19
D: TRBD2
J: TRBJ2-1
size: once

DNA: TGTGCCAGCACCCAAGAGACCCAGTACTTC
CDR3: CASTQETQYF
V: TRBV21-1
D: -
J: TRBJ2-5
size: -

DNA: TGTGCCAGCAAGAAGGTAGGGGCCTTCACCGGGGAGCTGTTTTTT
CDR3: CASKKVGAFTGELFF
V: TRBV6-1
D: -
J: TRBJ2-2
size: -

DNA: TGCAGCGTTGGCGACAATGAGCAGTTCTTC
CDR3: CSVGDNEQFF
V: TRBV29-1
D: -
J: TRBJ2-1
size: -

DNA: TGTGCCAGCAGTTCCGAGGGGACCCTTACGGCCAACGTCCTGACTTTC
CDR3: CASSSEGTLTANVLTF
V: TRBV28
D: -
J: TRBJ2-6
size: -

DNA: TGTGCCAGCAGCTTGCGGACGCCTGGCTACACCTTC
CDR3: CASSLRTPGYTF
V: TRBV5-5
D: -
J: TRBJ1-2
size: -

DNA: TGTGCCAGCTCACCAGTAAGAGCCAGCGGGAGCTCCACCGGGGAGCTGTTTTTT
CDR3: CASSPVRASGSSTGELFF
V: TRBV18
D: TRBD2
J: TRBJ2-2
size: -

DNA: TGTGCCAGCAGTTACAACAGGGCCCCTGGAAACACCATATATTTT
CDR3: CASSYNRAPGNTIYF
V: TRBV6-5
D: -
J: TRBJ1-3
size: -

DNA: TGCGCCAGCAGCCAAACTCTAGCGCGCGAGCAGTACTTC
CDR3: CASSQTLAREQYF
V: TRBV4-1
D: -
J: TRBJ2-7
size: -

DNA: TGTGCCAGCAGTGGGGGGAGGAGGGACCAAGAGACCCAGTACTTC
CDR3: CASSGGRRDQETQYF
V: TRBV28
D: -
J: TRBJ2-5
size: once

DNA: TGTGCCAGTAGTCCCGCAACAGGGGGACTAAGAGACATTCAGTACTTC
CDR3: CASSPATGGLRDIQYF
V: TRBV19
D: -
J: TRBJ2-4
size: -

DNA: TGTGCCAGCACCCCGGGGACCTACACCGGGGAGCTGTTTTTT
CDR3: CASTPGTYTGELFF
V: TRBV27
D: -
J: TRBJ2-2
size: -

DNA: TGTGCCAGCAGCTTAGTGACAGGGGACTCCTACGAGCAGTACTTC
CDR3: CASSLVTGDSYEQYF
V: TRBV7-2
D: TRBD1
J: TRBJ2-7
size: -

DNA: TGTGCCAGCAGCCTCAACCGCCAGAATACAGATACGCAGTATTTT
CDR3: CASSLNRQNTDTQYF
V: TRBV16
D: -
J: TRBJ2-3
size: once

DNA: TGCGCCAGCAGCTGGGGACAGGGGGACCGCTACGAGCAGTACTTC
CDR3: CASSWGQGDRYEQYF
V: TRBV5-1
D: TRBD1
J: TRBJ2-7
size: -

DNA: TGTGCCAGCAGCTTAAGTCAGGGGGCCTACGAGCAGTACTTC
CDR3: CASSLSQGAYEQYF
V: TRBV7-3
D: TRBD1
J: TRBJ2-7
size: -

DNA: TGCGCCAGCAGCCAAGAAATTGAGGGACGGACTATGTTCTTC
CDR3: CASSQEIEGRTMFF
V: TRBV4-1
D: -
J: TRBJ2-1
size: -

DNA: TGCGCCAGCAGCTATGGGACTAGCGGGACCTACGAGCAGTACTTC
CDR3: CASSYGTSGTYEQYF
V: TRBV5-1
D: TRBD2
J: TRBJ2-7
size: -

DNA: TGTGCCAGCAGCCCCAATCAGCCCCAGCATTTT
CDR3: CASSPNQPQHF
V: TRBV6-1
D: -
J: TRBJ1-5
size: -

DNA: TGTGCCAGCAGCTCCGGGACCAGCGGGAGCGGGAAAAAGCAGTACTTC
CDR3: CASSSGTSGSGKKQYF
V: TRBV28
D: TRBD2
J: TRBJ2-7
size: -

DNA: TGTGCCACGCTACCGGGACAGTCCTTTCTGGGTGTATATGGCTACACCTTC
CDR3: CATLPGQSFLGVYGYTF
V: TRBV7-2
D: TRBD1
J: TRBJ1-2
size: -

DNA: TGTGCCAGCAGCCATCGGCACCAGCGGCCCACAGATACGCAGTATTTT
CDR3: CASSHRHQRPTDTQYF
V: TRBV14
D: -
J: TRBJ2-3
size: -

DNA: TGTGCCACCAGCAGACAGGGGAACACTGAAGCTTTCTTT
CDR3: CATSRQGNTEAFF
V: TRBV15
D: -
J: TRBJ1-1
size: few